This T cell receptor (beta chain) derives from a study of blood T cells in healthy people across ages. Next came a second PCR, run for roughly 6 to 11 cycles, which used a sample-barcoded 5' primer along with a J-beta primer mix. Using its own MiXCR run on the 5' RACE reads, TCRdb lists one record per CDR3 protein. The repertoire has 1,800,000 or so distinct CDR3 sequences, roughly 43% of them found once; the top ten carry more than 20%. The CDR3 loop spans 14 amino acids. Per germline, CDR1 SQVTM and CDR2 ANQGSEA. V gave up 4 bases and J gave up 10 bases, with 20 bases separating them. Overall study results and limits: Estimates drawn from one million T cells were deemed to understate diversity. Long-lived donors had more naive CD4+ cells and higher diversity than aged donors.

In the case of this clonotype: Its antigen remains unidentified.

The clonotype was recovered from a human donor in good health. Sequenced material: blood. The chain links TRBV29-1 to TRBJ2-1; no firm D call. CDR3 DNA: TGCAGCGTTGTAGGTAGGGTTGGGTCCTACGAGCAGTTCTTC. It yields the protein CSVVGRVGSYEQFF.